A selection of T cell receptor beta chains follows, all from one sample in a study of CD8+ T cells in alopecia areata. Assay used: immunoSEQ multiplex PCR; TCRdb lists only in-frame clones, some missing. The table includes roughly 46,000 clones, about three fifths detected once. The sample consisted of CD8+ T cells sorted from blood, taken at week 4, from a patient treated with tofacitinib. These receptors originate from a human donor with alopecia areata. The CDR3 runs from the conserved cysteine through the conserved F or W. The order of the fields is CDR3 DNA, CDR3 protein, clone size, D gene, V gene, J gene. The D gene is left open where the match is weak. Only some rows state a clone size, as once, few, many or a class for expanded clones.

TGTGCCTGGAGTGCAGGACTCATCACTGAAGCTTTCTTT	CAWSAGLITEAFF	.	.	TRBV30	TRBJ1-1
TGTGCCAGCAGTCTCGGACGACAGGTAACCTACGAGCAGTACTTC	CASSLGRQVTYEQYF	.	.	TRBV27	TRBJ2-7
TGCAGCGTTGTTTGGGCAGTTCCGCGGGAGACCCAGTACTTC	CSVVWAVPRETQYF	.	.	TRBV29-1	TRBJ2-5
TGTGCCAGCAGTTTACGTGGGACATCCACCGGGGAGCTGTTTTTT	CASSLRGTSTGELFF	.	.	TRBV28	TRBJ2-2
TGTGCCAGCAGCTCCGATCCACCACATGAGCAGTTCTTC	CASSSDPPHEQFF	.	.	TRBV7-9	TRBJ2-1
TGTGCCTGGACCACGAACACCGGGGAGCTGTTTTTT	CAWTTNTGELFF	.	.	TRBV30	TRBJ2-2
TGTGCCAGCAAGGGGGTAGCCCTACGTGGCACCGGGGAGCTGTTTTTT	CASKGVALRGTGELFF	.	.	TRBV2	TRBJ2-2
TGTGCCAGCAGCGTAGCGGACAGCACAGATACGCAGTATTTT	CASSVADSTDTQYF	.	.	TRBV9	TRBJ2-3
TGTGCCAGCAGCTTGGAGGCCCAAGGTTTGGAGGAGACCCAGTACTTC	CASSLEAQGLEETQYF	once	.	TRBV5-5	TRBJ2-5
TGTGCCAGCAGCGAAGCCGGGACACTCTCCTACGAGCAGTACTTC	CASSEAGTLSYEQYF	.	.	TRBV9	TRBJ2-7
TGTGCCAGCACCCTAGGACAGGGGGCTTACGAGCAGTACTTC	CASTLGQGAYEQYF	.	TRBD1	TRBV7-2	TRBJ2-7
TGCGCCAGCAGCCAAGACACGCGGGACAACCATGGCTACACCTTC	CASSQDTRDNHGYTF	.	.	TRBV4-3	TRBJ1-2
TGTGCCTGGAGCGAGACAGGGTTCTACGAGCAGTACTTC	CAWSETGFYEQYF	.	TRBD1	TRBV30	TRBJ2-7
TGTGCCATCGAACTTCGCGGGGAGCTGTTTTTT	CAIELRGELFF	few	.	TRBV19	TRBJ2-2
TGTGCCAGCAGTTTATCGACAGGTCAAGAGACCCAGTACTTC	CASSLSTGQETQYF	.	.	TRBV27	TRBJ2-5
TGTGCCTGGAGTCTCGGGGACGGCGAGCAGTACTTC	CAWSLGDGEQYF	.	.	TRBV30	TRBJ2-7
TGTGCCAGCAGTTACGGGACTAGCGGGGGCAATGAGCAGTTCTTC	CASSYGTSGGNEQFF	once	TRBD2	TRBV6-5	TRBJ2-1
TGCAGCGTAAGGGACAGCTCCTACGAGCAGTACTTC	CSVRDSSYEQYF	few	TRBD1	TRBV29-1	TRBJ2-7
TGTGCCAGCACCCAGTACACCGGGGAGCTGTTTTTT	CASTQYTGELFF	.	.	TRBV7-9	TRBJ2-2
TGTGCCAGCAGCTTAGGCCGCGAGCAGTACTTC	CASSLGREQYF	.	.	TRBV13	TRBJ2-7
TGTGCCGTCCCCTCCACTAGACCGAGCACAGATACGCAGTATTTT	CAVPSTRPSTDTQYF	few	.	TRBV7-3	TRBJ2-3
TGCGCCAGCAGCCAATTGGGAGGGGAAAGCACCTTC	CASSQLGGESTF	.	.	TRBV4-3	TRBJ1-2
TGTGCCAGTAGTATCGATTTTGAGACAGTCTGGACTGAAGCTTTCTTT	CASSIDFETVWTEAFF	few	.	TRBV19	TRBJ1-1
TGTGCCTGGGGACGGGACAGCAGCTCTGGGGCCAACGTCCTGACTTTC	CAWGRDSSSGANVLTF	once	TRBD1	TRBV30	TRBJ2-6
TGTGCCAGCAGCTGGGAGGTGGACCGGGCTGGGGCCAACGTCCTGACTTTC	CASSWEVDRAGANVLTF	.	.	TRBV7-2	TRBJ2-6
TGCGCCAGCAGCCAAGATGCCCCGTTTGTACGGCCCCTCCACTTT	CASSQDAPFVRPLHF	.	.	TRBV4-3	TRBJ1-6
TGTGCCAGTAGTATATCTGGGTCGGTTGAAGCTTTCTTT	CASSISGSVEAFF	few	.	TRBV19	TRBJ1-1
TGTGCCTGGAGTGTCGGCCGATCCTACGAGCAGTACTTC	CAWSVGRSYEQYF	.	.	TRBV30	TRBJ2-7
TGTGCCAGCAGTTACCATTGGGGAACCACCGGGGAGCTGTTTTTT	CASSYHWGTTGELFF	.	.	TRBV6-5	TRBJ2-2
TGTGCCTGGATTCCGGGACATATGAACACTGAAGCTTTCTTT	CAWIPGHMNTEAFF	.	.	TRBV30	TRBJ1-1
TGTGCCAGTAGTCCTAACAGGGGAAACGAGCAGTACTTC	CASSPNRGNEQYF	.	TRBD1	TRBV19	TRBJ2-7
TGTGCCAGCAGTTCTATCCTTAGCAATCAGCCCCAGCATTTT	CASSSILSNQPQHF	.	.	TRBV28	TRBJ1-5
TGCGCCAGCTTCGGGGCCCAAAATACAGATACGCAGTATTTT	CASFGAQNTDTQYF	.	.	TRBV5-1	TRBJ2-3
TGTGCCAGCAGTTTAGGGACAGGGGTCGAAAATGAGCAGTTCTTC	CASSLGTGVENEQFF	.	TRBD1	TRBV27	TRBJ2-1
TGTGCCACCAGCCAACTAGCGGGGGGCCACAATGAGCAGTTCTTC	CATSQLAGGHNEQFF	.	TRBD2	TRBV15	TRBJ2-1
TGTGCCAGTAGTTTGGGTCTTTCGCAGTTCTTC	CASSLGLSQFF	once	.	TRBV19	TRBJ2-1
TGTGCCAGCAGCTTAGAAGGACGAAGGCCCATCGATGGCTACACCTTC	CASSLEGRRPIDGYTF	.	.	TRBV7-6	TRBJ1-2
TGTGCCAGCAGCTTAAGGGACAGGGGGTCCTACGAGCAGTACTTC	CASSLRDRGSYEQYF	.	TRBD1	TRBV13	TRBJ2-7
TGCGCCAGCAGCCAAGATTACGGTTCAGGAAACACCATATATTTT	CASSQDYGSGNTIYF	.	.	TRBV4-3	TRBJ1-3
TGTGCCTGGAGCCTCGGACGCCTGGGCAACGAGCAGTACTTC	CAWSLGRLGNEQYF	.	.	TRBV30	TRBJ2-7
TGCGCCAGCAGCCTAATCCGGGACAGCAACTACGAGCAGTACTTC	CASSLIRDSNYEQYF	.	TRBD1	TRBV4-3	TRBJ2-7
TGTGCCTGGAGTACCCAGGGGGGCCATGAGCAGTTCTTC	CAWSTQGGHEQFF	few	.	TRBV30	TRBJ2-1
TGCGCCAGCAGCCAAGGCCCGTCCTCCTACGAGCAGTACTTC	CASSQGPSSYEQYF	.	.	TRBV4-3	TRBJ2-7
TGTGCCAGCACCTCAACGGGACAGTCCTACAATGAGCAGTTCTTC	CASTSTGQSYNEQFF	.	TRBD1	TRBV9	TRBJ2-1
TGCGCCACGCTACGCACCTATTTT	CATLRTYF	few	.	TRBV5-1	TRBJ2-3
TGCAGCGTTGAAGGGGGAAGTGTCTATGGCTACACCTTC	CSVEGGSVYGYTF	.	.	TRBV29-1	TRBJ1-2
TGTGCCACCAGCAGAGCGACTGGGCTCGGTGAGCAGTTCTTC	CATSRATGLGEQFF	.	.	TRBV15	TRBJ2-1
TGTGCCAGCAGTCCGATCGGGACAGGGGGTTTTAACACTGAAGCTTTCTTT	CASSPIGTGGFNTEAFF	.	TRBD1	TRBV13	TRBJ1-1